A selection of T cell receptor beta chains follows, all from one sample in a study of blood T cell repertoires in COVID-19. The method was immunoSEQ multiplex PCR; TCRdb's version includes in-frame clones alone and lacks a portion of them. Of about 110,000 clones in the sample, approximately 81% were seen once. Sequenced material: peripheral blood. The receptors originated from a human donor in a cohort sampled during active COVID-19. Each CDR3 is given with its conserved first and last residue. The D gene is left open where the match is weak. Clone size, where shown, is once, few, many, or a class for clones that have expanded.

D	J	size	V	CDR3	DNA
TRBD2	TRBJ2-1	once	TRBV29-1	CSVGRGGPSSYNEQFF	TGCAGCGTCGGCCGCGGGGGGCCTAGCTCCTACAATGAGCAGTTCTTC
.	TRBJ1-2	.	TRBV28	CASNQNYGYTF	TGTGCCAGCAACCAGAACTATGGCTACACCTTC
TRBD2	TRBJ2-7	.	TRBV7-2	CASSLGGGYEQYF	TGTGCCAGCAGCTTAGGGGGGGGGTACGAGCAGTACTTC
.	TRBJ2-6	.	TRBV21-1	CASSIARVGAKRTPPGANVLTF	TGTGCCAGCAGCATAGCCCGAGTGGGGGCGAAACGAACGCCGCCTGGAGCCAACGTCCTGACTTTC
.	TRBJ2-1	.	TRBV29-1	CSLRREREQFF	TGCAGCTTGAGGAGGGAAAGAGAGCAGTTCTTC
TRBD1	TRBJ2-7	.	TRBV27	CASSSGTGTHEQYF	TGTGCCAGCAGTTCCGGGACAGGGACCCACGAGCAGTACTTC
TRBD1	TRBJ1-5	.	TRBV6-2/TRBV6-3	CASSQRDRGISQPQHF	TGTGCCAGCAGTCAAAGGGACAGGGGGATCTCTCAGCCCCAGCATTTT
TRBD1	TRBJ1-6	.	TRBV30	CAFTGQGGSPLHF	TGTGCCTTTACAGGACAGGGGGGTTCACCCCTCCACTTT
.	TRBJ2-3	.	TRBV19	CASRPPRQDTQYF	TGTGCCAGTAGACCGCCTCGACAGGATACGCAGTATTTT
TRBD1	TRBJ1-2	.	TRBV9	CASSVDRDSSNYGYTF	TGTGCCAGCAGCGTAGACCGGGACAGCTCTAACTATGGCTACACCTTC
TRBD1	TRBJ2-7	.	TRBV9	CASSVGTGSTEQYF	TGTGCCAGCAGCGTAGGGACAGGGTCTACCGAGCAGTACTTC
.	TRBJ1-5	.	TRBV18	CASSPPGREGWPPQHF	TGTGCCAGCTCACCACCCGGCAGGGAGGGTTGGCCGCCCCAGCATTTT
.	TRBJ2-2	.	TRBV30	CAWSGASDTGELFF	TGTGCCTGGAGTGGGGCCTCGGACACCGGGGAGCTGTTTTTT
.	TRBJ2-3	.	TRBV6-2/TRBV6-3	CASSSTSTDTQYF	TGTGCCAGCAGTTCCACTAGCACAGATACGCAGTATTTT
.	TRBJ2-1	.	TRBV27	CASSPYFPNEQFF	TGTGCCAGCAGTCCTTATTTCCCCAATGAGCAGTTCTTC
TRBD2	TRBJ2-1	.	TRBV7-9	CASSLETSGPYNEQFF	TGTGCCAGCAGCTTAGAGACTAGCGGGCCATACAATGAGCAGTTCTTC
.	TRBJ2-1	.	TRBV6-5	CASSYFRGNPNEQFF	TGTGCCAGCAGTTACTTTAGGGGCAACCCCAATGAGCAGTTCTTC
TRBD1	TRBJ1-1	.	TRBV5-1	CASSLVGQGNTEAFF	TGCGCCAGCAGCTTGGTAGGACAGGGGAACACTGAAGCTTTCTTT
TRBD1	TRBJ1-5	once	TRBV19	CASSIYNRGSQPQHF	TGTGCCAGTAGTATATATAACAGGGGCAGTCAGCCCCAGCATTTT
.	TRBJ2-4	.	TRBV27	CASSLGSVRNIQYF	TGTGCCAGCAGTCTCGGAAGCGTGAGGAACATTCAGTACTTC